Described below is a single TCR beta chain sequence and its context. One junction end does not reproduce the germline sequence, and a read error may be involved. The CDR3 loop spans 12 amino acids. Germline lookup yields CDR1 LGHDT and CDR2 YNNKEL (reference sequence). This record belongs to a study of CD8 T cells in Susac syndrome. CD8+ and CD4+ T cells taken from blood had their TCR beta sequenced. The multiple sclerosis controls were treatment-naive patients affected by stable or active relapsing-remitting disease. Purification of the CD8+ and CD4+ T cells relied on negative isolation, and TEMRA cells underwent FACS enrichment. The RNA, 0.5 to 1 ug, was put through reverse transcription using random hexamers. Amplification of TCR beta CDR3 spanned 54 Vbeta and 13 Jbeta via immunoSEQ multiplex PCR. TCRdb fed the immunoSEQ multiplex PCR reads into MiXCR, producing one record per CDR3 protein. The sample contains 200,000 to 250,000 distinct CDR3 sequences, approximately 95% of which appear only once.

The receptor was isolated from a human donor with multiple sclerosis. Sequencing input: CD4+ T cells from PBMCs. V is TRBV3-1 and J is TRBJ2-1, with 11 bases lining up with TRBD2. The DNA of the CDR3 is TGTGCCAGCAGCCTACCGGGACTAGCGGTAGTCTTC. It codes for CASSLPGLAVVF.